The 24 T cell receptor beta chains given below trace back to one sample, sequenced in a study of T cells in Graves' hyperthyroidism and ophthalmopathy. TCR beta CDR3 region amplification was performed from RNA transcripts. A first-round RT-PCR of the TCR CDR3 used the HTBI primer set. TCRdb ran MiXCR on the multiplex PCR reads and lists one entry per CDR3 protein. The sample lists under 130,000 distinct CDR3 sequences, around 50% seen once, with approximately 25% in the top ten. The sample taken for sequencing was blood. These receptors were collected from a man aged 40-49 years with Graves' hyperthyroidism.

This clonotype was counted many times. This chain joins TRBV28 and TRBJ2-1; no clear D. V was pared by 5 bases and J by 9 bases, with 8 bases between. CDR3 length: 11 amino acids. CDR1 MDHEN and CDR2 SYDVKM come from the germline V gene. CDR3 in DNA: TGTGCCAGCAGTCGGTGGGGTGAGCAGTTCTTC. This encodes CASSRWGEQFF.

As regards this clonotype: A much bigger clone sits one base away, suggesting this may be a read error. The CDR3 DNA follows: TGTGCCAGCAGTGCCGGGACTAGCGGGAGGGTCTACAATGAGCAGTTCTTC. It encodes CASSAGTSGRVYNEQFF. V gene TRBV12-3 or TRBV12-4 combines with J gene TRBJ2-1, with 16 bases identical to TRBD2. J gave up 3 bases and V 5 bases, and 4 bases lay outside the gene matches. The CDR3 extends over 17 amino acids.

Concerning this clonotype: This CDR3 fails to terminate in the conserved phenylalanine or tryptophan, so it likely reflects a read error. It is unclear where the CDR3 begins or ends on the DNA, so no DNA is shown, and the CDR3 is as TCRdb lists it. The V call is TRBV5-5, the J call TRBJ2-4; TRBD1 is the table's D call and was not checked against the DNA. Inclusive of both ends, the CDR3 amounts to 8 amino acids. Germline V lookup: CDR1 SGHKS, CDR2 YYEKEE (reference sequence). This chain's CDR3 is CASSNRGV.

In this sample, this clonotype turned up many times. The genes are TRBV5-8 and TRBJ2-5, with TRBD2 identical over 10 bases. V lost 4 bases and J lost 0; bases outside the gene matches: 3. This CDR3 has 15 residues. In germline, CDR1 is SGHTS, CDR2 YDEGEE. The CDR3 region has the DNA TGTGCCAGCAGCCGGACTAGCGGATACCAAGAGACCCAGTACTTC. Amino acids: CASSRTSGYQETQYF.

This clonotype showed up many times. The rearrangement joins TRBV20-1 to TRBJ1-2, with 12 bases lining up with TRBD1. The CDR3 is 14 amino acids. Losses at the gene ends were 1 base for V and 5 bases for J; bases not matched to a gene: 2. Germline CDR1 reads DFQATT; CDR2 reads SNEGSKA (reference sequence). The CDR3 loop reads CSARGGQGAYGYTF. DNA for the CDR3: TGCAGTGCTAGAGGGGGACAGGGGGCTTATGGCTACACCTTC.

This clonotype was found many times. The chain has TRBV20-1 and TRBJ1-3; D is uncertain. CDR3 length equals 12 residues. Germline assignment: CDR1 DFQATT and CDR2 SNEGSKA (reference sequence). Trimming removed 3 bases from V and 1 base from J, with 4 bases in between. CDR3 protein: CSASPSGNTIYF. The CDR3 DNA is TGCAGTGCTAGCCCTTCTGGAAACACCATATATTTT.

The rearrangement joins TRBV11-2 to TRBJ1-4; D remains unclear. The CDR3 loop spans 16 amino acids. Trimming shortened V by 8 bases and J by 4 bases, and 20 bases separated the two germline ends. Germline CDR1 is SGHAT and CDR2 is FQNNGV. Here the CDR3 DNA reads TGTGCCAGCTCACCGCTCAGCAAGTCCGATAATGAAAAACTGTTTTTT. Translated, it gives CASSPLSKSDNEKLFF. Full variable domain (remainder filled in from reference TRBV11-2 and TRBJ1-4): EAGVAQSPRYKIIEKRQSVAFWCNPISGHATLYWYQQILGQGPKLLIQFQNNGVVDDSQLPKDRFSAERLKGVDSTLKIQPAKLEDSAVYLCASSPLSKSDNEKLFFGSGTQLSVL.

To note about this clonotype: One end of the junction fails to match germline, which may point to a read error. The chain joins TRBV20-1 to TRBJ1-1; D may be TRBD1 (6 bases). CDR3 length equals 16 residues. CDR1 and CDR2 (germline): DFQATT, SNEGSKA (reference sequence). The CDR3 nucleotides are TGCAGTGCTAGAGATAGGGGGGCTGGGTTGGGGACTGAAGCTTTCTTC. Amino acid sequence: CSARDRGAGLGTEAFF.

In regard to this clonotype: This clone may be a read error of a much larger clone one base away. V gene TRBV11-3 combines with J gene TRBJ2-7; 11 bases match TRBD1. Germline loops: CDR1 SGHNT, CDR2 YENEEA. The CDR3 spans 17 residues. CDR3 sequence (DNA): TGTGCCAGCAGCTTAGATGGGGGGACAGGGGGGGCCTACGGGCAGTACTTC. It encodes CASSLDGGTGGAYGQYF.

The chain links TRBV20-1 to TRBJ2-1; 9 bases line up with TRBD1. J was trimmed by 6 bases and V by 3 bases; bases with no gene match: 6. This CDR3 comprises 14 residues. CDR1 is DFQATT and CDR2 is SNEGSKA in the germline V gene (reference sequence). The CDR3 coding sequence is TGCAGTGCTAGGGGGACAGGGTTGAGCAATGAGCAGTTCTTC. It encodes CSARGTGLSNEQFF.

This clonotype has only a few counts. This chain uses TRBV4-1 with TRBJ2-1; no firm D call. Germline-derived CDR1 and CDR2 are MGHRA and YSYEKL. There are 16 residues in the CDR3. V was cut by 3 bases and J by 5 bases, with 17 bases left in between. The CDR3 region is CASSQVKSEPDNEQFF. In DNA, the CDR3 is TGCGCCAGCAGCCAGGTGAAATCCGAGCCGGACAATGAGCAGTTCTTC.

This chain connects TRBV18 to TRBJ1-1; tentative D call: TRBD1 (6 bases). The CDR3 extends over 18 amino acids. V was shortened by 1 base and J by 1 base, with 19 bases between the two germline ends. Germline-derived CDR1 and CDR2 are KGHSH and LQKENI. The CDR3 protein is CASSPLGTGHARNTEAFF. CDR3 bases: TGTGCCAGCTCACCACTGGGAACGGGACACGCGAGGAACACTGAAGCTTTCTTT.

V is TRBV7-9 and J is TRBJ2-1, with D uncertain. This CDR3 is 13 amino acids long. V lost 1 base and J 5 bases, leaving 6 bases between the germline ends. CDR1 and CDR2 (germline): SEHNR, FQNEAQ (reference sequence). The CDR3 loop is CASSLVGNNEQFF. DNA for the CDR3: TGTGCCAGCAGCTTAGTGGGGAACAATGAGCAGTTCTTC.

The chain uses TRBV15 and TRBJ1-6; no firm D call. This CDR3 is built from 15 residues. V was pared by 3 bases and J by 11 bases, with 17 bases between. Germline V lookup: CDR1 LNHNV, CDR2 YYDKDF (reference sequence). The CDR3 DNA sequence: TGTGCCACCAGCAGCTTGGATGTACCCTCAACACCCCTCCACTTT. It yields the protein CATSSLDVPSTPLHF.

This clonotype appeared many times. This chain connects TRBV9 to TRBJ1-6, with D hard to call. This CDR3 has 14 residues. The germline gives CDR1 SGDLS, CDR2 YYNGEE. Trimming left V 6 bases short and J 9 bases short, with 16 bases between. CDR3 nucleotide sequence: TGTGCCAGCAACAGATCCCCCGCTGGTTCACCCCTCCACTTT. Encoded protein: CASNRSPAGSPLHF.

There are many counts of this clonotype. The chain uses TRBV7-9 and TRBJ2-7; 9 nucleotides agree with TRBD1. Germline V gene sequence: CDR1 SEHNR, CDR2 FQNEAQ (reference sequence). This CDR3 is built from 15 residues. V shed 5 bases, J shed 7 bases, and the junction held 12 bases outside the gene matches. The CDR3 is CASSRRTGVSLEQYF. CDR3 bases: TGTGCCAGCAGCCGTCGGACAGGGGTTTCCCTGGAGCAGTACTTC.

The V call is TRBV7-9, the J call TRBJ2-1, with D possibly matching TRBD1 (5 bases). V lost 8 bases, J lost 5 bases, and 16 bases lay in between. Germline lookup yields CDR1 SEHNR and CDR2 FQNEAQ (reference sequence). This CDR3 region has 14 residues. CDR3 loop: CASSPVGPNNEQFF. The CDR3 bases are TGTGCCAGCTCACCTGTGGGGCCTAACAATGAGCAGTTCTTC.

This clonotype was found many times. This rearrangement joins TRBV6-4 to TRBJ2-1; D unclear. In germline, CDR1 is MRHNA, CDR2 SNTAGT. The CDR3 consists of 13 residues. Trimming stripped 4 bases from V and 3 bases from J, with 7 bases between. Here the CDR3 DNA reads TGTGCCAGCAGTGTACAGCTCTACAATGAGCAGTTCTTC. Residues: CASSVQLYNEQFF.

This clonotype was picked up many times. V is TRBV6-4 and J is TRBJ1-1; no firm D call. Trimming cost V 7 bases and J 2 bases, with 14 bases left between them. In germline, CDR1 is MRHNA, CDR2 SNTAGT. The CDR3 is made up of 14 amino acids. The DNA of the CDR3 is TGTGCCAGCAAGTTTACAGCGACCAACACTGAAGCTTTCTTT. Protein product: CASKFTATNTEAFF.

DNA for the CDR3: TGTGCCACCAGCAGTCCTAATTCACCCCTCCACTTT. Translated: CATSSPNSPLHF. The gene calls are TRBV15 and TRBJ1-6; no definite D call. Trimming stripped 3 bases from V and 6 bases from J, with 3 bases between. This CDR3 spans 12 amino acids. The germline V gene encodes CDR1 LNHNV and CDR2 YYDKDF (reference sequence). The full variable domain, in which reference TRBV15 and TRBJ1-6 provide the parts outside the CDR3, is DAMVIQNPRYQVTQFGKPVTLSCSQTLNHNVMYWYQQKSSQAPKLLFHYYDKDFNNEADTPDNFQSRRPNTSFCFLDIRSPGLGDTAMYLCATSSPNSPLHFGNGTRLTVT.

The V gene is TRBV15, the J gene TRBJ2-5; 7 positions agree with TRBD1. CDR1 and CDR2 (germline): LNHNV, YYDKDF (reference sequence). V trimming: 0 bases; J trimming: 1 base; junction bases outside the gene matches: 2. The CDR3 totals 15 residues. CDR3: CATSRDRDSQETQYF. The CDR3 nucleotides are TGTGCCACCAGCAGAGATCGGGACAGCCAAGAGACCCAGTACTTC.

The chain links TRBV20-1 to TRBJ2-7; 9 nucleotides match TRBD2. Germline V gene sequence: CDR1 DFQATT, CDR2 SNEGSKA (reference sequence). This CDR3 region has 13 residues. With V trimmed by 6 bases and J by 5 bases, 8 bases remained unmatched. CDR3: CSASGTSTNEQYF. CDR3 DNA: TGCAGTGCCTCCGGGACTAGCACTAACGAGCAGTACTTC.

This clonotype has a count of ten or more. V gene TRBV7-3 combines with J gene TRBJ2-5; 9 nucleotides match TRBD2. Germline-derived CDR1 and CDR2 are SGHTA and FQGTGA. This CDR3 region has 14 residues. V lost 5 bases and J lost 1; bases outside the gene matches: 2. CDR3 in amino acids: CASSAGGPQETQYF. CDR3 bases: TGTGCCAGCAGCGCGGGGGGGCCCCAAGAGACCCAGTACTTC.

This clonotype was counted a single time. V gene TRBV24-1 combines with J gene TRBJ2-2; no definite D call. Trimming removed 5 bases from V and 4 bases from J, with 19 bases in between. The CDR3 totals 17 residues. Germline CDR1 and CDR2: KGHDR and SFDVKD. The CDR3 DNA sequence: TGTGCCACCAGTGGAGCCGCGTGGTTGTTCGTCACCGGGGAGCTGTTTTTT. It translates to CATSGAAWLFVTGELFF.